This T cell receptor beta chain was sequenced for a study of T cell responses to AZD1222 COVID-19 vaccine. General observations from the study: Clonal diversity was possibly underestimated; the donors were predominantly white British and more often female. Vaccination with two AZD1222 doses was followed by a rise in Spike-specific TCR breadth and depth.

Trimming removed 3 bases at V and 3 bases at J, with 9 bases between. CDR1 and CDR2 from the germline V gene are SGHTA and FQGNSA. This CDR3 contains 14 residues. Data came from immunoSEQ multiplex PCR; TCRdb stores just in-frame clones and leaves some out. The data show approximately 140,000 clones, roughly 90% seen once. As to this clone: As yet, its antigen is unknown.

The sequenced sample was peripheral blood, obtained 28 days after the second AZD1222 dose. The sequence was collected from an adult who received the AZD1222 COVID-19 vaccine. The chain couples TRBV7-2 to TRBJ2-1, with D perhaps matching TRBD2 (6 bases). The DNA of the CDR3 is TGTGCCAGCAGCTTCGGGACTTTCTACAATGAGCAGTTCTTC. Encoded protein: CASSFGTFYNEQFF.